Listed below are T cell receptor beta chains from one sample, sequenced in a study of cytomegalovirus exposure and HLA in healthy donors. Produced via immunoSEQ multiplex PCR; TCRdb's table is partial and in-frame only. The data show approximately 98,000 clones, 75% to 85% seen once. The source material was PBMCs. The receptors stem from a man aged 18 to 35 in good health and CMV-seropositive. Each CDR3 is given with its conserved first and last residue. The D gene is left open where the match is weak. Part of the rows lack a size; the others show once, few, many or a class for expanded clones.

j_call d_call v_call clone_size cdr3_nt cdr3_aa
TRBJ2-5 TRBD1 TRBV6-4 few TGTGCCAGCAGCCCCAGACAGGGGGGCACCCAGTACTTC CASSPRQGGTQYF
TRBJ1-6 NA TRBV27 NA TGTGCCAGCAGTTTGGGTCAGGGTTTTGAATCACCCCTCCACTTT CASSLGQGFESPLHF
TRBJ2-1 TRBD2 TRBV4-1 few TGCGCCAGCAGCCTCCGACTAGCGGGGGGGAATGAGCAGTTCTTC CASSLRLAGGNEQFF
TRBJ2-1 NA TRBV2 NA TGTGCCATTAGGACAGTCTACAATGAGCAGTTCTTC CAIRTVYNEQFF
TRBJ1-1 TRBD1 TRBV10-3 NA TGTGCCATCAGTGAGTCGATGACAGGGGGTGACACTGAAGCTTTCTTT CAISESMTGGDTEAFF
TRBJ2-5 NA TRBV18 NA TGTGCCAGCTCACCGGACAACCAAGAGACCCAGTACTTC CASSPDNQETQYF
TRBJ2-1 NA TRBV10-2 NA TGCGCCAGCAGTGCAGGGGGAGGACAGTACAATGAGCAGTTCTTC CASSAGGGQYNEQFF
TRBJ2-5 NA TRBV5-1 NA TGCGCCAGCAGCTCCTTGGGGGGGGGCCATGGGACCCAGTACTTC CASSSLGGGHGTQYF
TRBJ1-2 TRBD1 TRBV7-2 NA TGTGCCAGCAGCCCCCGACAGGGGCCAAGCTACACCTTC CASSPRQGPSYTF
TRBJ1-1 NA TRBV6-1 NA TGTGCCAGCAGTGGCCAGACAGGTTCAGTCTGGAACACTGAAGCTTTCTTT CASSGQTGSVWNTEAFF
TRBJ2-1 TRBD1 TRBV5-1 few TGCGCCAGCAGCTTGACCAGGGGGCGGCTATATGAGCAGTTCTTC CASSLTRGRLYEQFF
TRBJ1-2 TRBD1 TRBV6-1 NA TGTGCCAGCAGTCCGGGACAGGGGAGGGATGGCTACACCTTC CASSPGQGRDGYTF
TRBJ1-4 NA TRBV27 NA TGTGCCAGCAGTTCCGACGGGTGGTTGGGTGAAAAACTGTTTTTT CASSSDGWLGEKLFF
TRBJ2-5 NA TRBV6-5 NA TGTGCCAGCAGTTCCCCGCGGGGTCCTCAAGAGACCCAGTACTTC CASSSPRGPQETQYF
TRBJ2-3 NA TRBV14 NA TGTGCCAGCAGCCAGACTAAAAACACAGATACGCAGTATTTT CASSQTKNTDTQYF
TRBJ2-7 NA TRBV10-3 NA TGTGCCATCAGTGATCACAGCTACGAGCAGTACTTC CAISDHSYEQYF
TRBJ2-5 NA TRBV7-8 NA TGTGCCAGCAGCTTAGCGTGGCGGGGGCCCTATGAGACCCAGTACTTC CASSLAWRGPYETQYF
TRBJ1-1 NA TRBV11-2 NA TGTGCCAGCAGCCCAGGGCCCTCTGCGGAAGCTTTCTTT CASSPGPSAEAFF
TRBJ2-2 NA TRBV28 NA TGTGCCAGCAGCGGGAGCCCCGGGGAGCTGTTTTTT CASSGSPGELFF
TRBJ2-1 NA TRBV6-1 NA TGTGCCAGCAGTGAAGCTCGGGTCCGCAGCTCCTACAATGAGCAGTTCTTC CASSEARVRSSYNEQFF
TRBJ1-2 NA TRBV4-1 few TGCGCCAGCAGCCAACAGGCGCCCTATGGCTACACCTTC CASSQQAPYGYTF
TRBJ1-5 TRBD1 TRBV27 NA TGTGCCAGCACTACGGGACAGGAAAGGTTGGATCAGCCCCAGCATTTT CASTTGQERLDQPQHF
TRBJ1-4 NA TRBV7-9 NA TGTGCCAGCAGCTTAGCGGCGCAGGGAGGTAATGAAAAACTGTTTTTT CASSLAAQGGNEKLFF
TRBJ1-4 NA TRBV6-1 once TGTGCCAGCAGTGAACAGGGAAGCGCCTGGGAAAAACTGTTTTTT CASSEQGSAWEKLFF
TRBJ1-2 TRBD1 TRBV6-5 NA TGTGCCAGCAGTTACTCGACAGGGTCGATTAATGGCTACACCTTC CASSYSTGSINGYTF
TRBJ2-3 NA TRBV5-1 NA TGCGCCAGCAGCCCCTTCACAGATACGCAGTATTTT CASSPFTDTQYF
TRBJ2-7 NA TRBV5-8 few TGTGCCAGCAGCTTGGGCCAGGGACTTTACGAGCAGTACTTC CASSLGQGLYEQYF
TRBJ2-1 NA TRBV5-1 NA TGCGCCAGCAGCCCGGACACAGCCTCCTACAATGAGCAGTTCTTC CASSPDTASYNEQFF